These T cell receptor beta chains were read from a single sample in a study of blood T cell repertoires in COVID-19. Sequencing used immunoSEQ multiplex PCR; TCRdb keeps in-frame clones, though not all of them. Of approximately 150,000 clones listed, approximately 88% are singletons. The material sequenced was peripheral blood. These TCRs come from a human donor in a cohort sampled during active COVID-19. CDR3s include the opening cysteine and the closing phenylalanine or tryptophan. The D gene is left open where the match is weak. A clone size is listed for some rows: how often the clone was seen (once, few, many), or a class if it is expanded.

j_call	d_call	clone_size	v_call	cdr3_nt	cdr3_aa
TRBJ1-5	.	once	TRBV14	TGTGCCAGCAGCCAAGATGGCAGGGGCAATCAGCCCCAGCATTTT	CASSQDGRGNQPQHF
TRBJ1-2	.	.	TRBV2	TGTGCCAGCAGTGTGGGCAGCCTCGATGGCTACACCTTC	CASSVGSLDGYTF
TRBJ1-4	.	.	TRBV18	TGTGCCAGCTCACCGGCAGGGCGTAATGAAAAACTGTTTTTT	CASSPAGRNEKLFF
TRBJ1-1	TRBD1	.	TRBV7-9	TGTGCCAGCATCAGACAGGGGGCGATGGTCACTGAAGCTTTCTTT	CASIRQGAMVTEAFF
TRBJ2-3	TRBD2	.	TRBV7-2	TGTGCCAGCAGCTTTTCAGCGGGGACCCCAGATACGCAGTATTTT	CASSFSAGTPDTQYF
TRBJ1-2	.	few	TRBV30	TGTGCCTGGAATGGCAGGCCCGGGGTCTATGGCTACACCTTC	CAWNGRPGVYGYTF
TRBJ2-7	.	once	TRBV7-9	TGTGCCAGCAGCTTAGACATCTACGAGCAGTACTTC	CASSLDIYEQYF
TRBJ2-3	.	.	TRBV4-1	TGCGCCAGCAGCCAAGGGCCAACAGATACGCAGTATTTT	CASSQGPTDTQYF
TRBJ2-3	.	.	TRBV5-6	TGTGCCAGCAGCTTTCCACAGGGAACCTCAGATACGCAGTATTTT	CASSFPQGTSDTQYF
TRBJ1-3	.	many	TRBV7-9	TGTGCCAGCAGCTTTGGACAGCACTCTGGAAACACCATATATTTT	CASSFGQHSGNTIYF
TRBJ2-5	TRBD2	.	TRBV30	TGTGCCTGGAGTATGTCTAGCGGGAGGGCCCAGTACTTC	CAWSMSSGRAQYF
TRBJ2-3	TRBD2	.	TRBV4-1	TGCGCCAGCAGCCACAACCCCCGACTAGCGGGACACACAGATACGCAGTATTTT	CASSHNPRLAGHTDTQYF
TRBJ2-3	.	.	TRBV30	TGTGCCTGGAGTGTCGGGGGTACAGATACGCAGTATTTT	CAWSVGGTDTQYF
TRBJ2-1	.	.	TRBV7-2	TGTGCCAGCAGCTTAGGGGCGGGCGACAATGAGCAGTTCTTC	CASSLGAGDNEQFF
TRBJ2-5	.	.	TRBV30	TGTGCCTGGAGCCGAATGGACTGGAAAGAGACCCAGTACTTC	CAWSRMDWKETQYF
TRBJ2-1	TRBD2	.	TRBV10-3	TGTGCCATCAGTGAGAGCGGGGGGCCGGTTGAGCAGTTCTTC	CAISESGGPVEQFF
TRBJ1-5	.	few	TRBV15	TGTGCCACCAGCAGAGATTTCGGGGGTCAGCCCCAGCATTTT	CATSRDFGGQPQHF
TRBJ2-3	TRBD2	.	TRBV11-2	TGTGCCAGCAGCTTAGGAGCGGGATGGGTCGGGCAGTATTTT	CASSLGAGWVGQYF
TRBJ1-1	.	.	TRBV3-1/TRBV3-2	TGTGCCAGCAGTACTCACGGAAAAGGGGACACTGAAGCTTTCTTT	CASSTHGKGDTEAFF
TRBJ2-3	.	.	TRBV9	TGTGCCAGCAGCCTAGAGGGGGGGGCCAACACAGATACGCAGTATTTT	CASSLEGGANTDTQYF
TRBJ2-2	TRBD1	.	TRBV5-4	TGTGCCAGCAGCTCCCCATCGACAGGGACCACCGGGGAGCTGTTTTTT	CASSSPSTGTTGELFF
TRBJ2-3	TRBD2	once	TRBV19	TGTGCCAGTAGGGTAGCGGGAGGGGGAAATACGCAGTATTTT	CASRVAGGGNTQYF
TRBJ2-5	TRBD1	.	TRBV5-4	TGTGCCAGCAGCTTGGCAGGGGGTTCCTTCCCTTCCCAAGAGACCCAGTACTTC	CASSLAGGSFPSQETQYF
TRBJ2-7	TRBD2	once	TRBV2	TGTGCCAGCAGGGCGGGGGAACGCTACGAGCAGTACTTC	CASRAGERYEQYF
TRBJ1-1	.	many	TRBV21-1	TGTGCCAGCAGCAAAGCAACGCAGGGCGCCACTGAAGCTTTCTTT	CASSKATQGATEAFF
TRBJ1-1	.	.	TRBV7-9	TGTGCCAGCAGCCGCACAGGAGTCTCTGAAGCTTTCTTT	CASSRTGVSEAFF
TRBJ1-2	.	.	TRBV6-5	TGTGCCAGCAGGGGAGACGGAGGCGACTATGGCTACACCTTC	CASRGDGGDYGYTF